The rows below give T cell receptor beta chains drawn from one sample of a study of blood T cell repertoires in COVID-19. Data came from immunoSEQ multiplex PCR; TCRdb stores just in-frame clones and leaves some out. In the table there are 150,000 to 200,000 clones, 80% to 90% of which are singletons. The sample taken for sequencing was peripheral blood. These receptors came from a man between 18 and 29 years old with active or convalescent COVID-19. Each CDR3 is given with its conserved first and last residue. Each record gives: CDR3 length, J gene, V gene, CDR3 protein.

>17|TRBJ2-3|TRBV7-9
CASSLVMETSGSFTQYF
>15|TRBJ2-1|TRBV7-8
CASSLQGVDYNEQFF
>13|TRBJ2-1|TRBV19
CASSIMVVNEQFF
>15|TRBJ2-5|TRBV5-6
CASSPPGLAEETQYF
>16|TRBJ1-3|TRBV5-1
CASSFRDSASGNTIYF
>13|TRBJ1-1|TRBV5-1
CASFEDMNTEAFF
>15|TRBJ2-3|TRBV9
CASSASGDSTDTQYF
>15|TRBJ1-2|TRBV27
CASSRMDRGNYGYTF
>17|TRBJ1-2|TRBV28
CASSPPTSGGQNYGYTF
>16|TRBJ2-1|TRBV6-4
CASVADPGQGKDEQFF
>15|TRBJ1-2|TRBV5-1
CASSYISTGNYGYTF
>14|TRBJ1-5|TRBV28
CASSFGTGNQPQHF
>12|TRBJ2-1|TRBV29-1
CSARPQFLEQFF
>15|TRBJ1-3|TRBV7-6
CASSSGESSGNTIYF
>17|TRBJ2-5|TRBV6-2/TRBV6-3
CASSYSRRYVGQETQYF
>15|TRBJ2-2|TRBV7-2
CASRLGTANTGELFF
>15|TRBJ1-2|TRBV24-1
CATSVSDSETYGYTF
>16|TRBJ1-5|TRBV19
CASSMRVGRGHQPQHF
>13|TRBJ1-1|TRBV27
CASSLDTGTEAFF
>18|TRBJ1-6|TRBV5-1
CASSLAGTPTKSNSPLHF
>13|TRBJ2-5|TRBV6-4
CASSEGAQETQYF
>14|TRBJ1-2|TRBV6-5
CASRSTGVGFGYTF
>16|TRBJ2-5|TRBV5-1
CASSLEGRGSKETQYF
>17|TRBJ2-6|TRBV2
CASSAGTAGTGANVLTF
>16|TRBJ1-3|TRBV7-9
CASSFAGALSGNTIYF
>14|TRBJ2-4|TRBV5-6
CATTQGMDKNIQYF
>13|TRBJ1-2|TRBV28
CASLGGANYGYTF
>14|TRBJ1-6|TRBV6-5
CATLKTGYNSPLHF
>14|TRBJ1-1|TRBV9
CASSPNRGNTEAFF
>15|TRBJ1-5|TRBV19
CASETGGSSNQPQHF
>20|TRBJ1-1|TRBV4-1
CASSPGGLSGFPKGNTEAFF
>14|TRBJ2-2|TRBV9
CASSGSGSTGELFF
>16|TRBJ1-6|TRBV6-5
CASSSPRWRNNSPLHF
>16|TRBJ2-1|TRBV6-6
CASSYSGQGGINEQFF
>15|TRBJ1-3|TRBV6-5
CASSRLGGSGNTIYF
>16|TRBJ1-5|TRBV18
CASSPSGSGGNQPQHF
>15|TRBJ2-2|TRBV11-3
CASSPDRANTGELFF
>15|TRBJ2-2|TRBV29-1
CSVEGLEERTGELFF
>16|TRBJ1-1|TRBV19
CAAKARGLLFNTEAFF
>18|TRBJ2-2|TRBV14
CASSQERRSGRWTGELFF
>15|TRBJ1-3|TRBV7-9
CASSLSGVTGNTIYF
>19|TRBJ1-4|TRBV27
CASSSYFPRTGGTNEKLFF
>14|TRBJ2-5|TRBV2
CASSQDRGGETQYF
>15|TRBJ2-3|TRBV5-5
CASSLEGLATDTQYF
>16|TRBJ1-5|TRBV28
CASRPADRYSNQPQHF
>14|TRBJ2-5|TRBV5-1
CASSLELLGETQYF
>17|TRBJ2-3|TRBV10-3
CAISETSGTSDTDTQYF
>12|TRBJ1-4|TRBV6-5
CASREPWEKLFF
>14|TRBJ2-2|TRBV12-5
CASALSGGTGELFF